The 19 T cell receptor beta chains reported below all come from one sample, sequenced in a study of blood T cell repertoires in COVID-19. Profiling relied on immunoSEQ multiplex PCR, and the TCRdb table lists in-frame clones only, not all of them. This sample has roughly 230,000 clones, with 83% found just once. The sequenced sample was peripheral blood. These receptors all come from a woman aged 45-60 years with acute or convalescent COVID-19.

This sequence joins TRBV5-6 and TRBJ1-2; D is unresolved. Trimming shortened V by 4 bases and J by 5 bases, and 12 bases separated the two germline ends. Germline CDR1 and CDR2: SGHDT and YYEEEE. CDR3 length equals 13 residues. CDR3 sequence: CASSPGRGYGYTF. Written as DNA, the CDR3 is TGTGCCAGCAGCCCCGGACGGGGATATGGCTACACCTTC.

The chain has TRBV7-9 and TRBJ2-3, with 8 bases lining up with TRBD1. Germline V lookup: CDR1 SEHNR, CDR2 FQNEAQ (reference sequence). After removal of 3 bases from V and 3 bases from J, the junction contained 5 bases not matched to a gene. There are 15 residues in the CDR3. CDR3 region: CASSFSGGRTDTQYF. CDR3 nucleotides: TGTGCCAGCAGCTTCTCAGGGGGCCGAACAGATACGCAGTATTTT.

Here the CDR3 DNA reads TGTGCCAGCAGTCGACAGGGGCCCTACGAGCAGTACTTC. Translating it yields CASSRQGPYEQYF. The V gene is TRBV6-5, the J gene TRBJ2-7, with TRBD1 matching over 8 bases. Germline V gene sequence: CDR1 MNHEY, CDR2 SVGAGI. Unmatched junction bases numbered 2, after V lost 5 bases and J lost 2 bases. This CDR3 comprises 13 residues.

The chain employs TRBV28 and TRBJ1-4, with D tentatively TRBD1 (6 bases). Germline V gene sequence: CDR1 MDHEN, CDR2 SYDVKM. The CDR3 loop spans 14 amino acids. Deletions cut 7 bases from V and 8 bases from J, with 17 bases between. The CDR3 loop reads CASNSGGAWEKLFF. The DNA of the CDR3 is TGTGCCAGCAATTCGGGGGGCGCGTGGGAAAAACTGTTTTTT.

This clone turned up a few times. V and J are TRBV7-8 and TRBJ1-1, with D uncertain. CDR3 length equals 14 residues. The germline V gene encodes CDR1 SGHVS and CDR2 FQNEAQ. Trimming cost V 0 bases and J 7 bases, with 12 bases left between them. The CDR3 bases are TGTGCCAGCAGCTTAGCCCCGGGAGTGGGTGAAGCTTTCTTT. It codes for CASSLAPGVGEAFF.

The chain carries TRBV7-8 and TRBJ1-2, with TRBD1 matching 7 bases. Germline CDR1 SGHVS, CDR2 FQNEAQ. The V segment lost 3 bases and the J segment 8 bases; nucleotides outside the gene matches: 9. The length of the CDR3 is 14 residues. The CDR3 nucleotides read TGTGCCAGCAGCTTGAACAGGGGTGTGATCGGCTACACCTTC. Residues: CASSLNRGVIGYTF.

The genes are TRBV29-1 and TRBJ2-3, with 10 bases fitting TRBD2. Germline V gene sequence: CDR1 SQVTM, CDR2 ANQGSEA. The J segment lost 4 bases and the V segment lost 5 bases, leaving 9 bases of the junction unmatched. This CDR3 is built from 15 residues. CDR3 sequence: CSVPPTSGISDTQYF. CDR3 nucleotide sequence: TGCAGCGTTCCCCCAACTAGCGGGATATCAGATACGCAGTATTTT.

The rearrangement uses TRBV2 and TRBJ1-6, with TRBD1 matching 7 bases. Germline V CDR1 and CDR2: SNHLY, FYNNEI. There are 13 residues in the CDR3. Unmatched junction bases numbered 6, after V lost 6 bases and J lost 10 bases. The CDR3 DNA reads as TGTGCCAGCAGAAGCACAGGGGAATCACCCCTCCACTTT. Amino acid sequence: CASRSTGESPLHF.

The rearrangement uses TRBV4-1 and TRBJ2-2; 9 bases are shared with TRBD2. The CDR3 sequence is 16 residues long. V was pared by 2 bases and J by 1 base, with 2 bases of the junction left unmatched. CDR1 and CDR2 from the germline V gene are MGHRA and YSYEKL. CDR3 protein: CASSQSGGRNTGELFF. In nucleotides, the CDR3 is TGCGCCAGCAGCCAAAGCGGGGGGCGGAACACCGGGGAGCTGTTTTTT.

This chain connects TRBV13 to TRBJ1-3; no definite D call. Between the trimmed V and J ends, which lost 8 bases and 7 bases, there was a span of 15 bases. The CDR3 is 13 amino acids. Per germline, CDR1 PRHDT and CDR2 FYEKMQ (reference sequence). CDR3 bases: TGTGCCAGCCGGACCGGGGTGACGAACACCATATATTTT. It is translated as CASRTGVTNTIYF.

This chain joins TRBV7-6 and TRBJ2-1, with TRBD1 matching over 7 bases. Trimming at V came to 4 bases and at J to 0 bases, leaving 9 bases not matched to a gene. The length of the CDR3 is 17 residues. The germline CDR1 and CDR2 sequences are SGHVS and FNYEAQ. This chain's CDR3 is CASSWPQGTDSYNEQFF. CDR3 in DNA: TGTGCCAGCAGCTGGCCCCAAGGGACAGACTCCTACAATGAGCAGTTCTTC.

The chain recombines TRBV5-4 with TRBJ2-3; the match to TRBD1 covers 7 bases. CDR1 and CDR2 (germline): SGHNT, YYREEE (reference sequence). J lost 5 bases, V lost 0 bases, and 3 bases had no gene match. The CDR3 extends over 14 amino acids. CDR3 amino acids: CASSLGRTGDTQYF. In nucleotides, the CDR3 is TGTGCCAGCAGCTTGGGACGGACAGGAGATACGCAGTATTTT.

The gene calls are TRBV18 and TRBJ2-7; D gene ambiguous. The V gene's germline CDR1 is KGHSH and CDR2 LQKENI. This CDR3 has 14 residues. V lost 2 bases to trimming and J lost 3 bases, with 11 bases between them. Here the CDR3 DNA reads TGTGCCAGCTCACCATCAGGAAGCATCTACGAGCAGTACTTC. Encoded protein: CASSPSGSIYEQYF. The entire variable domain, with the rest obtained from reference TRBV18 and TRBJ2-7, is as follows: NAGVMQNPRHLVRRRGQEARLRCSPMKGHSHVYWYRQLPEEGLKFMVYLQKENIIDESGMPKERFSAEFPKEGPSILRIQQVVRGDSAAYFCASSPSGSIYEQYFGPGTRLTVT.

V gene TRBV7-9 combines with J gene TRBJ1-2; 8 nucleotides agree with TRBD1. This CDR3 has 14 residues. Trimming at V came to 4 bases and at J to 3 bases, leaving 4 bases not matched to a gene. The V gene's germline CDR1 is SEHNR and CDR2 FQNEAQ (reference sequence). The CDR3 spells CASSSEDRDYGYTF. The CDR3 coding sequence is TGTGCCAGCAGCTCAGAGGACAGGGACTATGGCTACACCTTC.

The chain is built from TRBV2 and TRBJ2-1; 9 bases align to TRBD1. Per the germline V gene, CDR1 is SNHLY and CDR2 is FYNNEI. V was pared by 8 bases and J by 7 bases, with 12 bases of the junction left unmatched. The CDR3 consists of 15 residues. Here the CDR3 DNA reads TGTGCCAGCGCAGGAGGGACAGGGAATCCAAATGAGCAGTTCTTC. As protein: CASAGGTGNPNEQFF.

The chain carries TRBV19 and TRBJ1-5; no clear D gene. This CDR3 is 14 amino acids long. The V end was cut by 5 bases, the J end by 2 bases, with 10 bases between. The germline V gene encodes CDR1 LNHDA and CDR2 SQIVND (reference sequence). The CDR3 loop is CASSPREGNQPQHF. The CDR3 nucleotides read TGTGCCAGTAGTCCAAGAGAGGGCAATCAGCCCCAGCATTTT.

The chain joins TRBV5-4 to TRBJ2-1, with 7 bases identical to TRBD2. From germline, CDR1 is SGHNT and CDR2 YYREEE (reference sequence). The CDR3 spans 14 residues. J gave up 5 bases and V 1 base, and 3 bases lay outside the gene matches. CDR3 sequence (DNA): TGTGCCAGCAGCTTGCGACTAGCAAACAATGAGCAGTTCTTC. Protein: CASSLRLANNEQFF.

CDR3 sequence: CAWSVRPVGSYEQYF. The CDR3 nucleotides read TGTGCCTGGAGTGTACGGCCGGTCGGGAGCTACGAGCAGTACTTC. The chain has TRBV30 and TRBJ2-7, with D possibly TRBD2 on 6 matching bases. V lost 0 bases and J lost 3, with 15 bases in between. This CDR3 contains 15 residues. The germline gives CDR1 GTSNPN, CDR2 SVGIG (reference sequence).

The J gene is TRBJ2-1, the V gene TRBV5-1; no reliable D call. Germline values: CDR1 SGHRS, CDR2 YFSETQ. V dropped 0 bases and J dropped 1 base, with 11 bases sitting between them. The CDR3 contains 16 residues. The CDR3 sequence: CASSLEVGVSYNEQFF. CDR3 in DNA: TGCGCCAGCAGCTTGGAAGTAGGAGTTTCCTACAATGAGCAGTTCTTC.